Each of the 18 T cell receptor beta chains below was sequenced from the same sample in a study of STAT3 mutations in large granular lymphocyte leukemia. Study-wide findings and caveats: At least one immunodominant TCR beta clonotype appeared in every T-cell large granular lymphocyte leukemia patient.

No antigen is known for these receptors. The repertoire was sequenced with immunoSEQ multiplex PCR; TCRdb's copy has only in-frame clones and lacks some. The sample includes approximately 10,000 clones, roughly 54% of them seen just once. The specimen was peripheral blood mononuclear cells. The receptors stem from a boy aged 5 to 17 with T-cell large granular lymphocyte leukemia. Some clones in this sample may be carry-over from other donors' samples.

This clone was observed a handful of times. V gene TRBV12-5 combines with J gene TRBJ2-7; the D gene is possibly TRBD1 (6 bases). The V and J ends lost 7 bases and 3 bases respectively, with 13 bases between them. Germline V lookup: CDR1 LGHNT, CDR2 FRNRAP. The CDR3 has 13 residues. CDR3 nucleotides: TGTGCTAGTGCAGACAGGAATCGCTACGAGCAGTACTTC. This encodes CASADRNRYEQYF.

This clone was found a few times. The gene calls are TRBV7-9 and TRBJ2-4; no definite D call. CDR3 length: 13 amino acids. Germline assignment: CDR1 SEHNR and CDR2 FQNEAQ (reference sequence). V lost 5 bases, J lost 1 base, and 6 bases lay in between. This CDR3 reads CASSPSAKNIQYF. The CDR3 nucleotides read TGTGCCAGCAGCCCTTCCGCCAAAAACATTCAGTACTTC. Full variable domain (rest looked up from reference TRBV7-9 and TRBJ2-4): DTGVSQNPRHKITKRGQNVTFRCDPISEHNRLYWYRQTLGQGPEFLTYFQNEAQLEKSRLLSDRFSAERPKGSFSTLEIQRTEQGDSAMYLCASSPSAKNIQYFGAGTRLSVL.

This clone was observed a few times. The V call is TRBV9, the J call TRBJ2-6; D possibly uses TRBD1 or TRBD2 (6 bases each). The CDR3 has 15 residues. The V gene lost 1 base and the J gene lost 2 bases, with 7 bases spanning the gap. Looked up from germline, CDR1 is SGDLS and CDR2 is YYNGEE. In DNA, the CDR3 is TGTGCCAGCAGCGTAAGGGGGGCTGGGGCCAACGTCCTGACTTTC. It specifies CASSVRGAGANVLTF.

Written as DNA, the CDR3 is TGTGCCAGCTCACCACCGGGGAGGTCTACGTGGAGTGAGCAGTACTTC. Translation gives CASSPPGRSTWSEQYF. The rearrangement links TRBV18 to TRBJ2-7; TRBD2 is a possible D gene (6 bases). Germline V gene lookup returns CDR1 KGHSH and CDR2 LQKENI. V lost 0 bases, J lost 7 bases, and 19 bases lay in between. This CDR3 spans 16 amino acids. Complete variable domain (other parts from reference TRBV18 and TRBJ2-7): NAGVMQNPRHLVRRRGQEARLRCSPMKGHSHVYWYRQLPEEGLKFMVYLQKENIIDESGMPKERFSAEFPKEGPSILRIQQVVRGDSAAYFCASSPPGRSTWSEQYFGPGTRLTVT.

The V and J genes are TRBV7-8 and TRBJ2-5, with D possibly TRBD1 on 6 matching bases. The germline V and J ends were trimmed by 5 bases and 0 bases, with 13 bases remaining between them. This CDR3 spans 15 amino acids. Germline V gene sequence: CDR1 SGHVS, CDR2 FQNEAQ. The CDR3 reads CASSPAGAYQETQYF. The CDR3 nucleotides read TGTGCCAGCAGCCCTGCAGGGGCGTACCAAGAGACCCAGTACTTC.

This clone was counted a few times. The chain combines TRBV2 with TRBJ1-5; D uncertain. V was cut by 4 bases and J by 0 bases, with 10 bases left in between. Looked up from germline, CDR1 is SNHLY and CDR2 is FYNNEI. The CDR3 consists of 15 residues. This CDR3 reads CASSADGLSNQPQHF. The CDR3 DNA is TGTGCCAGCAGTGCAGACGGTCTTAGCAATCAGCCCCAGCATTTT. Full variable domain (rest looked up from reference TRBV2 and TRBJ1-5): EPEVTQTPSHQVTQMGQEVILRCVPISNHLYFYWYRQILGQKVEFLVSFYNNEISEKSEIFDDQFSVERPDGSNFTLKIRSTKLEDSAMYFCASSADGLSNQPQHFGDGTRLSIL.

The chain has TRBV29-1 and TRBJ2-7; no clear D gene. There are 11 residues in the CDR3. V lost 4 bases and J 3 bases, leaving 7 bases between the germline ends. Germline V lookup: CDR1 SQVTM, CDR2 ANQGSEA. CDR3 sequence: CSVAVSYEQYF. In DNA, the CDR3 is TGCAGCGTTGCCGTCAGCTACGAGCAGTACTTC.

This clone was counted a few times. The rearrangement joins TRBV5-1 to TRBJ2-2; D unresolved. The CDR3 spans 14 residues. V lost 4 bases and J 2 bases, leaving 9 bases between the germline ends. CDR1 is SGHRS and CDR2 is YFSETQ in the germline V gene. This chain's CDR3 is CASSPPRNTGELFF. The CDR3 region has the DNA TGCGCCAGCAGCCCACCCAGAAACACCGGGGAGCTGTTTTTT. Filled out from reference TRBV5-1 and TRBJ2-2, the complete variable domain reads KAGVTQTPRYLIKTRGQQVTLSCSPISGHRSVSWYQQTPGQGLQFLFEYFSETQRNKGNFPGRFSGRQFSNSRSEMNVSTLELGDSALYLCASSPPRNTGELFFGEGSRLTVL.

This clone was detected a few times. The genes are TRBV18 and TRBJ2-7; 11 bases line up with TRBD1. The V gene's germline CDR1 is KGHSH and CDR2 LQKENI. With 3 bases clipped from V and 2 bases from J, the junction kept 6 bases outside the gene matches. The CDR3 is 16 amino acids. The CDR3 region is CASSPTGTGGAYEQYF. CDR3 bases: TGTGCCAGCTCACCTACCGGGACAGGGGGGGCCTACGAGCAGTACTTC.

V gene TRBV6-6 combines with J gene TRBJ1-6; D remains ambiguous. The germline V gene has CDR1 MNHNY and CDR2 SVGAGI (reference sequence). The CDR3 has 10 amino acids. Trimming cost V 8 bases and J 13 bases, with 9 bases left between them. The CDR3 bases are TGTGCCAGCGGTGCGGCGCCCCTCCACTTT. This encodes CASGAAPLHF.

About this clone: Relative to the germline gene, one junction end is altered; a read error may explain this. The chain has TRBV5-1 and TRBJ2-1; 7 bases line up with TRBD2. CDR3 length: 15 residues. Germline V gives CDR1 SGHRS, CDR2 YFSETQ. The CDR3 protein is CASSLVGGTTNEQFF. The CDR3 DNA follows: TGCGCCAGCAGCTTGGTGGGGGGGACCACCAATGAACAGTTCTTC.

The gene calls are TRBV28 and TRBJ2-7; D gene uncertain. Trimming took 1 base from V and 3 from J, leaving 4 bases between them. The CDR3 extends over 12 amino acids. Germline V lookup: CDR1 MDHEN, CDR2 SYDVKM. CDR3 nucleotide sequence: TGTGCCAGCAGTTTATTGAGCTACGAGCAGTACTTC. Amino acid sequence: CASSLLSYEQYF.

This clone was seen more than once but under ten times. The chain is built from TRBV30 and TRBJ2-7, with D possibly being TRBD1 or TRBD2 (5 bases each). Trimming removed 2 bases at V and 2 bases at J, with 16 bases between. Germline CDR1 is GTSNPN and CDR2 is SVGIG (reference sequence). The CDR3 loop spans 15 amino acids. The CDR3 loop is CAWSFGAGWTYEQYF. CDR3 DNA sequence: TGTGCCTGGAGTTTCGGGGCAGGTTGGACCTACGAGCAGTACTTC.

This clone was counted between two and nine times. V usage is TRBV30 and J usage is TRBJ1-2; 7 nucleotides align to TRBD1. Per germline, CDR1 GTSNPN and CDR2 SVGIG (reference sequence). V gave up 7 bases and J gave up 6 bases; unmatched junction bases: 8. The CDR3 extends over 12 amino acids. CDR3: CAFLQGIHGYTF. DNA of the CDR3: TGTGCCTTTCTACAGGGGATACATGGCTACACCTTC.

The V call is TRBV5-5, the J call TRBJ2-7, with TRBD2 identical over 11 bases. V lost 5 bases, J lost 5 bases, and 6 bases stayed unmatched. The CDR3 has 14 amino acids. Germline V gives CDR1 SGHKS, CDR2 YYEKEE (reference sequence). CDR3 nucleotide sequence: TGTGCCAGCAGTACTAGCGGGAGATTTAACGAGCAGTACTTC. The encoded protein is CASSTSGRFNEQYF.

V and J are TRBV30 and TRBJ2-3, with D hard to call. Trimming stripped 2 bases from V and 6 bases from J, with 9 bases between. Germline loops: CDR1 GTSNPN, CDR2 SVGIG (reference sequence). The CDR3 is 12 amino acids. CDR3 loop: CAWSPARDTQYF. The CDR3 DNA sequence: TGTGCCTGGAGTCCCGCCCGCGATACGCAGTATTTT.

This clone turned up a few times. The chain links TRBV5-5 to TRBJ1-6; 7 nucleotides align to TRBD1. This CDR3 contains 16 residues. J gave up 8 bases and V 0 bases, and 8 bases lay outside the gene matches. CDR1 SGHKS and CDR2 YYEKEE come from the germline V gene (reference sequence). CDR3 sequence reads: CASSLGFNRGYSPLHF. CDR3 DNA: TGTGCCAGCAGCTTGGGTTTTAACAGGGGTTATTCACCCCTCCACTTT.

This clone was counted only a few times. This chain connects TRBV7-9 to TRBJ2-3; D is ambiguous. The V gene lost 9 bases and the J gene lost 4 bases, with 26 bases spanning the gap. The CDR3 loop spans 17 amino acids. CDR1 is SEHNR and CDR2 is FQNEAQ in the germline V gene (reference sequence). The CDR3 spells CASAEVDLTDNPDTQYF. CDR3 DNA sequence: TGTGCCAGTGCCGAAGTGGACCTCACAGATAATCCAGATACGCAGTATTTT.